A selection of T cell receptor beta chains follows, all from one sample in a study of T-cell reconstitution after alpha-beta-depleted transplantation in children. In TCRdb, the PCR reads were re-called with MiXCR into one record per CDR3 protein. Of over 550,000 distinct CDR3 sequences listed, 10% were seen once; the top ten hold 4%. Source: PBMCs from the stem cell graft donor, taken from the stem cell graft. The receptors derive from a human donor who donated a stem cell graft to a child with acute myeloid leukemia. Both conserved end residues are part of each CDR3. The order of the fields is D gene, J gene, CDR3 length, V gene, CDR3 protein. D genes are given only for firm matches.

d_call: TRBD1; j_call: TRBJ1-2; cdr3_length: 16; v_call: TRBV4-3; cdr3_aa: CASSQARDRGFYGYTF
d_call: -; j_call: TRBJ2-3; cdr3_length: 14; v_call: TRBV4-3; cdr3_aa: CASSQDRKIHTQYF
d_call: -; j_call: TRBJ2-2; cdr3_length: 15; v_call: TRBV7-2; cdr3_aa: CASSSGRTYTGELFF
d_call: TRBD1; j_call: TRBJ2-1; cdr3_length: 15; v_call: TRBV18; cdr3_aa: CASSPPDRVANEQFF
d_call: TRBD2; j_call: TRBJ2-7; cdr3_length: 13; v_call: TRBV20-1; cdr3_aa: CSARVAGGEEQYF
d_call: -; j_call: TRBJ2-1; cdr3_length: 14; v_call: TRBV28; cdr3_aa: CAIGFPSSYNEQFF
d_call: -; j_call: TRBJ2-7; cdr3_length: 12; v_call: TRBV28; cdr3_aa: CASSSPPSEQYF
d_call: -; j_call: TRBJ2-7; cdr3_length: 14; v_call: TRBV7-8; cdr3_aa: CASSLPGGPYEQYF
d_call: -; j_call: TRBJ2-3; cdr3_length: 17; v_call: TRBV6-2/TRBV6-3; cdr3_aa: CASGGYKGGPTTDTQYF
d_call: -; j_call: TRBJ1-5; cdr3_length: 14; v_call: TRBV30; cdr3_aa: CAWSGGAGNQPQHF
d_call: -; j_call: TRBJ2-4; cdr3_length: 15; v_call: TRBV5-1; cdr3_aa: CASSLYTGLDGIQYF
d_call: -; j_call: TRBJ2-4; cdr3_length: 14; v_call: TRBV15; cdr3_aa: CATGSTLAKNIQYF
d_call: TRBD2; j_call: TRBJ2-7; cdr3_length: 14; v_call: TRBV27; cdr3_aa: CASSRTSGPYEQYF
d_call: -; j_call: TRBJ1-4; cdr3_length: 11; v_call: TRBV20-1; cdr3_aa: CSARGGEKLFF
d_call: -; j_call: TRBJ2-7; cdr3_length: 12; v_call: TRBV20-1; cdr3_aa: CSARGRPYEQYF
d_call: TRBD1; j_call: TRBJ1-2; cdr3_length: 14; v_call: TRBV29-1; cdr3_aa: CSSAPGQGAYGYTF
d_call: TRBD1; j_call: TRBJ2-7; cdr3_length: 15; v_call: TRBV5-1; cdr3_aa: CASSTGQGGSYEQYF
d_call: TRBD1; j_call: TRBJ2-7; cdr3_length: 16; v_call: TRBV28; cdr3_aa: CASSPPTGTGGPGRYF
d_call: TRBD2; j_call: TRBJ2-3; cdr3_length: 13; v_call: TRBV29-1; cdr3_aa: CSVGQGGPDTQYF
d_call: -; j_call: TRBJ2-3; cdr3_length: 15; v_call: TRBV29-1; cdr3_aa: CSVRGDPTSTDTQYF
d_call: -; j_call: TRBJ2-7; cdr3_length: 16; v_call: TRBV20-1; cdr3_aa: CSARLIIGGVSYEQYF
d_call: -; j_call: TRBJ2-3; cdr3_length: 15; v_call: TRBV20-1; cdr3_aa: CSARPGAGRTDTQYF
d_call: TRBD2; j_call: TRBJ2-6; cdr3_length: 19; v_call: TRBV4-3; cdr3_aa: CASSPLRLAGETGANVLTF
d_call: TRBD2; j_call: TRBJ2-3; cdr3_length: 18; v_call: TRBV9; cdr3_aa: CASSARLAGETGADTQYF
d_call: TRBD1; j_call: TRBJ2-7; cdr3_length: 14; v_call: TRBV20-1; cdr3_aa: CSASGDSDTYEQYF
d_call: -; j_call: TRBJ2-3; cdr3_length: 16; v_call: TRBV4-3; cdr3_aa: CASSQEGGGPTDTQYF
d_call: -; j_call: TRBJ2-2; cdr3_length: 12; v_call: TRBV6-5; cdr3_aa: CASSGRDRELFF
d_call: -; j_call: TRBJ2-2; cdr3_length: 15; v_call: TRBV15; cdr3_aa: CATSRDRGWTGELFF
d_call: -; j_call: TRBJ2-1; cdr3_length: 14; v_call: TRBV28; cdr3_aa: CATSNLTPYNEQFF
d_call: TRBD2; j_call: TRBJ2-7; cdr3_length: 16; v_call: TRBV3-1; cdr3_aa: CASSRRLAGAVYEQYF
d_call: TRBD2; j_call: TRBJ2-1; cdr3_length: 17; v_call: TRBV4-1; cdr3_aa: CASSQDLGGGKFDEQFF
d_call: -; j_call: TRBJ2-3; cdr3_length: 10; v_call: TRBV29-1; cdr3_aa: CSGGADTQYF
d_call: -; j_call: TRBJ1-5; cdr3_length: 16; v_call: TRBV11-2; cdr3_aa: CASSLRAAAGNQPQHF
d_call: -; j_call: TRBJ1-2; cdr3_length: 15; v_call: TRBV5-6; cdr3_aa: CASSFPIRANYGYTF
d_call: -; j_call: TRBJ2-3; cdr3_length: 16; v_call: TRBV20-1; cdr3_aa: CSARRTGRAGPDTQYF
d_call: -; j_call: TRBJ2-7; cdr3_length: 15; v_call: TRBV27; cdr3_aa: CASSLAVGRGNEQYF
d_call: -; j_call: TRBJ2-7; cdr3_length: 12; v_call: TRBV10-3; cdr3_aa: CAIQGTQYEQYF
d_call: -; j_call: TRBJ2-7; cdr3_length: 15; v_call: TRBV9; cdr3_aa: CASSVSSQGTYEQYF
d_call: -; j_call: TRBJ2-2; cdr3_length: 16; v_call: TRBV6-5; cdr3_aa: CASSYPLAGSTGELFF
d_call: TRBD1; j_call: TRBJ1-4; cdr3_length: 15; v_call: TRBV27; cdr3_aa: CASSLPGQGTEKLFF
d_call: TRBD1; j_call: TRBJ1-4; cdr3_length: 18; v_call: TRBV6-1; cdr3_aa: CASSGDRLLWGSYEKLFF
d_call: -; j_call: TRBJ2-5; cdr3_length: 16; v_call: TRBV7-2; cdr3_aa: CASSPPHGSNQETQYF
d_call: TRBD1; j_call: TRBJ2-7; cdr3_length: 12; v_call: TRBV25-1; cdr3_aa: CASSEDRSEQYF
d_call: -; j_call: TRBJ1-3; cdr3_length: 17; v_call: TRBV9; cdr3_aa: CASSVAAQGPSGNTIYF
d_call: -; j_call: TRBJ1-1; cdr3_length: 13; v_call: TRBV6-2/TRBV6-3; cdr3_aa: CASSNTGMRAAFF
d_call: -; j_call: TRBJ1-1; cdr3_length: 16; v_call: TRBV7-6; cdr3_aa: CASSSLGGAGDTEAFF
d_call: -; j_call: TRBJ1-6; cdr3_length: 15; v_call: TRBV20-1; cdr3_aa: CSARAYVGANSPLHF
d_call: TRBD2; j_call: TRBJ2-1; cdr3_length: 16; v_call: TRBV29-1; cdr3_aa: CSVEDRLAGEYNEQFF
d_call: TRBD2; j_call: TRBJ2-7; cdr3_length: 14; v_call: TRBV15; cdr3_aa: CATSRGLAGGEQYF
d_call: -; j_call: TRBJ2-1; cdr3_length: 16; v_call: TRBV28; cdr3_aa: CASIGTGGGNYNEQFF
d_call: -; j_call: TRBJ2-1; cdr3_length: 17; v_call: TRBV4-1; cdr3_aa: CASSQDSAGRSYNEQFF
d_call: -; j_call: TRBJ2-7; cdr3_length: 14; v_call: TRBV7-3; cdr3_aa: CASSSQQGAYEQYF
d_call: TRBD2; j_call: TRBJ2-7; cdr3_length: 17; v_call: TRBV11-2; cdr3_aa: CASRAPRGGRASYEQYF
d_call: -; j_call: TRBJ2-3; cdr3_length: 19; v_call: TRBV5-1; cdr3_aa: CASSSALRTLLAGWNTQYF
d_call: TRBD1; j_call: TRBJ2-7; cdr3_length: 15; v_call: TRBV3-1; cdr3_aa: CASSQLQGPSYEQYF